This is a list of T cell receptor beta chains from one sample in a study of CXCR3-negative and CXCR3-positive naive CD8 T cells. TCRdb reprocessed the 5' RACE reads; each CDR3 protein has one entry and no DNA is given. The sample shows some 64,000 distinct CDR3 sequences, and 0.7% to 0.95% sits with its ten largest clones. The specimen was naive CXCR3+ CD8+ T cells from blood. The receptors derive from a human donor in good health. Some clones in this sample may be carry-over from other donors' samples. The CDR3 runs from the conserved cysteine through the conserved F or W.

>TRBV29-1|TRBJ2-3|14
CSAGTSGGTDTQYF
>TRBV7-9|TRBJ2-1|12
CASSLPLDEQFF
>TRBV7-9|TRBJ2-7|13
CASSLAPGYEQYF
>TRBV11-2|TRBJ2-1|16
CASSLEVSLRYNEQFF
>TRBV20-1|TRBJ2-7|13
CSARDAYSYEQYF
>TRBV2|TRBJ1-1|12
CASSEMRVEAFF
>TRBV18|TRBJ2-7|13
CASSRDASYEQYF
>TRBV6-1|TRBJ1-1|11
CASTANTEAFF
>TRBV24-1|TRBJ2-2|16
CATSDLSRVGSGELFF
>TRBV7-9|TRBJ1-2|13
CASSSPPGYGYTF
>TRBV6-5|TRBJ2-5|13
CASSVHNQETQYF
>TRBV11-2|TRBJ2-1|13
CASSLVGHNEQFF
>TRBV21-1|TRBJ2-1|18
CASSKVHTGQGSYNEQFF
>TRBV7-9|TRBJ2-7|15
CASSFRTGTLDEQYF
>TRBV11-2|TRBJ2-7|13
CASSPYEAYEQYF
>TRBV10-1|TRBJ2-7|15
CASSPDRESSYEQYF
>TRBV4-3|TRBJ2-7|15
CASSQDLGYRGEQYF
>TRBV20-1|TRBJ2-7|14
CSAPRPLGRYEQYF
>TRBV27|TRBJ2-3|15
CASCSYQGTGDTQYF
>TRBV9|TRBJ2-7|14
CASSVVEDSYEQYF
>TRBV29-1|TRBJ2-7|14
CSAARTGSSYEQYF
>TRBV4-3|TRBJ2-7|14
CASSPGRLAYEQYF
>TRBV10-1|TRBJ1-2|13
CASSDPLGYGYTF